These 14 T cell receptor beta chains came from one sample sequenced in a study of Ad26.COV2.S vaccination and SARS-CoV-2 variants. Treatment here: about 20 received Ad26.COV2.S at low or high dose, single or two shots; roughly five received placebo; per-sample allocation not given. Samples were taken on day 63 after the first vaccine or placebo injection. The repertoire was sequenced with immunoSEQ multiplex PCR; TCRdb's copy has only in-frame clones and lacks some. The sample holds about 500,000 clones; about 88% are singletons and the top ten take 1.5% to 2%. The starting material was peripheral blood, obtained in a trial of Ad26.COV2.S vaccine versus placebo. The receptors here all came from a person between 18 and 60 years old who received the Ad26.COV2.S COVID-19 vaccine or a placebo.

This clone was observed a single time. The chain combines TRBV9 with TRBJ2-1, with 13 bases lining up with TRBD2. Germline V gene data show CDR1 as SGDLS and CDR2 as YYNGEE. Trimming took 4 bases from V and 8 from J; bases not matched to a gene: 9. The CDR3 has 16 residues. DNA for the CDR3: TGTGCCAGCAGCACTAGGACTAGCGGGAGTATCCATGAGCAGTTCTTC. It translates to CASSTRTSGSIHEQFF.

V and J are TRBV12-5 and TRBJ2-2; D unclear. Germline-derived CDR1 and CDR2 are LGHNT and FRNRAP. This CDR3 is 12 amino acids long. V was cut by 3 bases and J by 2 bases, with 1 base left in between. This CDR3 is CASGFNTGELFF. DNA for the CDR3: TGTGCTAGTGGTTTTAACACCGGGGAGCTGTTTTTT.

The rearrangement links TRBV12-3 or TRBV12-4 to TRBJ1-3; D unclear. The V end lost 6 bases, the J end lost 2 bases, and 2 bases lay between the germline ends. The CDR3 runs 11 residues. The CDR3 coding sequence is TGTGCCAGCAGCCCTGGAAACACCATATATTTT. This codes for CASSPGNTIYF.

The gene calls are TRBV20-1 and TRBJ1-1, with D possibly being TRBD1 (5 bases). Trimming took 3 bases from V and 1 from J, leaving 12 bases between them. Looked up from germline, CDR1 is DFQATT and CDR2 is SNEGSKA (reference sequence). The length of the CDR3 is 14 residues. CDR3 coding DNA: TGCAGTGCTAGTTGGGGACCGACGAACACTGAAGCTTTCTTT. It is translated as CSASWGPTNTEAFF.

The CDR3 loop is CASSYLTGRGTEAFF. CDR3 nucleotides: TGTGCCAGCAGTTACCTGACAGGGAGGGGAACTGAAGCTTTCTTT. The chain is built from TRBV2 and TRBJ1-1; 7 bases are shared with TRBD1. CDR1 SNHLY and CDR2 FYNNEI come from the germline V gene. The ends lost 5 bases at V and 5 bases at J; junction bases unmatched: 11. The CDR3 spans 15 residues.

The chain carries TRBV4-1 and TRBJ1-5; D perhaps matches TRBD1 (6 bases). CDR1 and CDR2 from the germline V gene are MGHRA and YSYEKL. CDR3 length: 16 amino acids. The germline V and J ends were trimmed by 4 bases and 0 bases, with 13 bases remaining between them. CDR3 in DNA: TGCGCCAGCAGCCGCACGACAGGCAATAGCAATCAGCCCCAGCATTTT. Its translation: CASSRTTGNSNQPQHF.

This clone was detected once. The chain links TRBV3-1 (or the pseudogene TRBV3-2) to TRBJ2-7, with a tentative D call TRBD1 (6 bases). V shed 1 base and J shed 2 bases, with 18 bases lying between them. The CDR3 has 17 residues. Germline V lookup: CDR1 LGHDT, CDR2 YNNKEL (reference sequence). CDR3 bases: TGTGCCAGCAGCCAAGCGCCGGGAACAGGGCCTGCCTACGAGCAGTACTTC. Its translation: CASSQAPGTGPAYEQYF.

The chain couples TRBV27 to TRBJ1-2; 8 nucleotides align to TRBD1. Trimming took 3 bases from V and 8 from J; bases not matched to a gene: 14. CDR3 length: 16 amino acids. CDR1 and CDR2 (germline): MNHEY, SMNVEV (reference sequence). The CDR3 here is CASSLLTTGQAGGYTF. The CDR3 nucleotides are TGTGCCAGCAGTTTGTTGACCACGGGACAGGCGGGGGGCTACACCTTC.

The gene calls are TRBV4-2 and TRBJ2-3, with D perhaps matching TRBD1 or TRBD2 (6 bases each). The CDR3 contains 16 residues. Germline-derived CDR1 and CDR2 are LGHNA and YNFKEQ. Trimming removed 0 bases from V and 7 bases from J, with 17 bases in between. In nucleotides, the CDR3 is TGTGCCAGCAGCCAAGAAGTCCTATCGGGGGCGAATACGCAGTATTTT. This sequence encodes CASSQEVLSGANTQYF.

The rearrangement uses TRBV5-1 and TRBJ2-3; TRBD2 agrees at 12 bases. The CDR3 totals 16 residues. Germline V lookup: CDR1 SGHRS, CDR2 YFSETQ. With 4 bases clipped from V and 2 bases from J, the junction kept 5 bases outside the gene matches. DNA of the CDR3: TGCGCCAGCAGCCTGGGGACTAGCGGGTACACAGATACGCAGTATTTT. Protein product: CASSLGTSGYTDTQYF.

This clone was seen once. The V call is TRBV4-1, the J call TRBJ1-3, with 8 nucleotides matching TRBD1. This CDR3 contains 16 residues. V shed 2 bases, J shed 0 bases, and the junction held 3 bases outside the gene matches. The germline CDR1 and CDR2 sequences are MGHRA and YSYEKL. CDR3 amino acids: CASSQTTGGSGNTIYF. The DNA for the CDR3 is TGCGCCAGCAGCCAAACAACAGGGGGCTCTGGAAACACCATATATTTT.

As DNA, the CDR3 is TGTGCCAGTAGTACACCGGGACTAGCGGGCTCCTACAATGAGCAGTTCTTC. It is translated as CASSTPGLAGSYNEQFF. This chain connects TRBV19 to TRBJ2-1, with 12 positions matching TRBD2. Germline-derived CDR1 and CDR2 are LNHDA and SQIVND (reference sequence). This CDR3 is built from 17 residues. The V segment lost 4 bases and the J segment 0 bases; nucleotides outside the gene matches: 4.

V and J are TRBV5-5 and TRBJ2-7; D might be TRBD2 (6 bases). The CDR3 loop spans 15 amino acids. Trimming stripped 6 bases from V and 2 bases from J, with 18 bases between. The germline CDR1 and CDR2 sequences are SGHKS and YYEKEE (reference sequence). In DNA form, the CDR3 reads TGTGCCAGCACCCCAGTAGGAGGGCGACCCTACGAGCAGTACTTC. This sequence encodes CASTPVGGRPYEQYF. Variable domain in full (rest from reference TRBV5-5 and TRBJ2-7): DAGVTQSPTHLIKTRGQQVTLRCSPISGHKSVSWYQQVLGQGPQFIFQYYEKEERGRGNFPDRFSARQFPNYSSELNVNALLLGDSALYLCASTPVGGRPYEQYFGPGTRLTVT.

The chain recombines TRBV21-1 with TRBJ2-3; TRBD2 reflects the table's D call only, with no check against the DNA. TRBV21-1 is designated a pseudogene. CDR3 length: 13 amino acids. CDR3 sequence (DNA): TGTGCCAGCAGCAATAGAAGCACAGATACGCAGTATTTT. Translation gives CASSNRSTDTQYF.